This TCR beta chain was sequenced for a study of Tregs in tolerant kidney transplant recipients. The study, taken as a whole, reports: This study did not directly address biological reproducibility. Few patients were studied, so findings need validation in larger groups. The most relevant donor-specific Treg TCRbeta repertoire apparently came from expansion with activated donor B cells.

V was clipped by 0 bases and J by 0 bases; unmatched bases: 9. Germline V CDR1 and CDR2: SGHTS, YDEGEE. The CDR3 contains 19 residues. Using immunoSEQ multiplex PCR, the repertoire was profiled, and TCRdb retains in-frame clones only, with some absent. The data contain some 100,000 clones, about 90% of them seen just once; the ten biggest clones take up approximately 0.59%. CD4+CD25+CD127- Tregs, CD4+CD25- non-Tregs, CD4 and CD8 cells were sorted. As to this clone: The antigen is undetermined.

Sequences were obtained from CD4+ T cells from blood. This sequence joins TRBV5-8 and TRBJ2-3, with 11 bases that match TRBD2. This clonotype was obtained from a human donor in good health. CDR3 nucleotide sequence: TGTGCCAGCAGCTTGGTACTAGCGGGAGCCTACCTTAGCACAGATACGCAGTATTTT. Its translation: CASSLVLAGAYLSTDTQYF. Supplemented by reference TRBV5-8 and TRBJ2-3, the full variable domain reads EAGVTQSPTHLIKTRGQQATLRCSPISGHTSVYWYQQALGLGLQFLLWYDEGEERNRGNFPPRFSGRQFPNYSSELNVNALELEDSALYLCASSLVLAGAYLSTDTQYFGPGTRLTVL.